These T cell receptor beta chains were read from a single sample in a study of T cells in Graves' hyperthyroidism and ophthalmopathy. Via MiXCR, TCRdb re-called the multiplex PCR reads, giving one row per CDR3 protein. The table lists about 520,000 distinct CDR3 sequences, around a quarter of them singletons. The sequencing sample was made of blood. Every receptor here comes from a woman aged 30 to 39 with Graves' ophthalmopathy. CDR3s include the opening cysteine and the closing phenylalanine or tryptophan. The order of the fields is D gene, V gene, J gene, clone size, CDR3 DNA, CDR3 protein. The D gene is left open where the match is weak. Where a row states a size, it is once, few, many or the class of an expanded clone; other rows omit it.

d_call: -
v_call: TRBV12-3/TRBV12-4
j_call: TRBJ2-7
clone_size: -
cdr3_nt: TGTGCCAGCAGTCCAGTCTTCTACGAGCAGTACTTC
cdr3_aa: CASSPVFYEQYF

d_call: -
v_call: TRBV5-1
j_call: TRBJ2-5
clone_size: -
cdr3_nt: TGCGCCAGCAGCTTGGCCGGATTAGAGACCCAGTACTTC
cdr3_aa: CASSLAGLETQYF

d_call: -
v_call: TRBV2
j_call: TRBJ2-2
clone_size: -
cdr3_nt: TGTGCCAGCAGTCCCGGGGCCAGGACCGGGGAGCTGTTTTTT
cdr3_aa: CASSPGARTGELFF

d_call: -
v_call: TRBV6-2/TRBV6-3
j_call: TRBJ1-6
clone_size: many
cdr3_nt: TGTGCCAGCAGTTACCCCACGACTGGTTCACCCCTCCACTTT
cdr3_aa: CASSYPTTGSPLHF

d_call: -
v_call: TRBV4-2
j_call: TRBJ1-2
clone_size: many
cdr3_nt: TGTGCCAGCAGCCAAGATCCCGCGGGAGGGAGTAACTATGGCTACACCTTC
cdr3_aa: CASSQDPAGGSNYGYTF

d_call: -
v_call: TRBV6-2/TRBV6-3
j_call: TRBJ1-1
clone_size: -
cdr3_nt: TGTGCCAGCAGTTACCCCGCCAGGAGGGCTGAAGCTTTCTTT
cdr3_aa: CASSYPARRAEAFF

d_call: -
v_call: TRBV12-3/TRBV12-4
j_call: TRBJ1-1
clone_size: many
cdr3_nt: TGTGCCAGCAGACGCCAGGAGAACACTGAAGCTTTCTTT
cdr3_aa: CASRRQENTEAFF

d_call: -
v_call: TRBV7-2
j_call: TRBJ2-7
clone_size: many
cdr3_nt: TGTGCCAGCAGTACAGGGCGGGTTCCGGGGGCCGAGCAGTACTTC
cdr3_aa: CASSTGRVPGAEQYF

d_call: TRBD1
v_call: TRBV28
j_call: TRBJ2-7
clone_size: -
cdr3_nt: TGTGCCAGCAGTTTAAACAGGGGGGCGGCCTACGAGCAGTACTTC
cdr3_aa: CASSLNRGAAYEQYF

d_call: -
v_call: TRBV20-1
j_call: TRBJ1-2
clone_size: few
cdr3_nt: TGCAGTGCTCCGATCCCAGTAATTAGCTATGGCTACACCTTC
cdr3_aa: CSAPIPVISYGYTF

d_call: -
v_call: TRBV6-1
j_call: TRBJ1-6
clone_size: -
cdr3_nt: TGTGCCAGCACCACAGAGGCAGGGGAGAATTCACCCCTCCACTTT
cdr3_aa: CASTTEAGENSPLHF

d_call: TRBD2
v_call: TRBV5-1
j_call: TRBJ2-5
clone_size: -
cdr3_nt: TGCGCCAGCAGCGATGGGACTAGCGAACAAGAGACCCAGTACTTC
cdr3_aa: CASSDGTSEQETQYF

d_call: -
v_call: TRBV6-2/TRBV6-3
j_call: TRBJ2-5
clone_size: -
cdr3_nt: TGTGCCAGCAGTTACTCTGGGACCCAGTACTTC
cdr3_aa: CASSYSGTQYF

d_call: -
v_call: TRBV6-1
j_call: TRBJ2-7
clone_size: few
cdr3_nt: TGTGCCAGCAGCGGACTGCTTGCCTACGAGCAGTACTTC
cdr3_aa: CASSGLLAYEQYF

d_call: TRBD1
v_call: TRBV6-1
j_call: TRBJ1-2
clone_size: -
cdr3_nt: TGTGCCAGCAGCCCTCCCGGGACAGTGAGTTATGGCTACACCTTC
cdr3_aa: CASSPPGTVSYGYTF

d_call: -
v_call: TRBV13
j_call: TRBJ2-7
clone_size: -
cdr3_nt: TGTGCCAGCAGCCCAGGAGAGGGTGGGTACAAGCAGTACTTC
cdr3_aa: CASSPGEGGYKQYF

d_call: -
v_call: TRBV6-1
j_call: TRBJ2-7
clone_size: few
cdr3_nt: TGTGCCAGCAGCGTAACAGGCGGAGGTGCCGAGCAGTACTTC
cdr3_aa: CASSVTGGGAEQYF

d_call: TRBD1
v_call: TRBV6-5
j_call: TRBJ1-2
clone_size: many
cdr3_nt: TGTGCCAGCAACGGAAGGGGACAGGATAACTATGGCTACACCTTC
cdr3_aa: CASNGRGQDNYGYTF

d_call: TRBD1
v_call: TRBV12-3/TRBV12-4
j_call: TRBJ1-2
clone_size: many
cdr3_nt: TGTGCCAGCAGTCCAATAAGGACAGGGAGGGGTGGCTACACCTTC
cdr3_aa: CASSPIRTGRGGYTF

d_call: -
v_call: TRBV19
j_call: TRBJ2-7
clone_size: -
cdr3_nt: TGTGCCAGTAGTGGAGGAGGTCTAGACGAGCAGTACTTC
cdr3_aa: CASSGGGLDEQYF

d_call: TRBD1
v_call: TRBV7-2
j_call: TRBJ1-5
clone_size: many
cdr3_nt: TGTGCCAGCAGCCCCTTGACAGGGAATCAGCCCCAGCATTTT
cdr3_aa: CASSPLTGNQPQHF

d_call: -
v_call: TRBV7-2
j_call: TRBJ1-3
clone_size: many
cdr3_nt: TGTGCCAGCAGCCCGTACAGGAACACCATATATTTT
cdr3_aa: CASSPYRNTIYF

d_call: TRBD2
v_call: TRBV6-1
j_call: TRBJ2-7
clone_size: -
cdr3_nt: TGTGCCAGCAGTGGGACTAGCGGGGGGGCCTGGTACGAGCAGTACTTC
cdr3_aa: CASSGTSGGAWYEQYF

d_call: TRBD1
v_call: TRBV7-9
j_call: TRBJ2-5
clone_size: many
cdr3_nt: TGTGCCAGCAGCCAACCGGGACAGGGAGAGACCCAGTACTTC
cdr3_aa: CASSQPGQGETQYF

d_call: TRBD1
v_call: TRBV30
j_call: TRBJ1-5
clone_size: few
cdr3_nt: TGTGCCTGGAGTGGACCCGGGACAGACAATCAGCCCCAGCATTTT
cdr3_aa: CAWSGPGTDNQPQHF

d_call: -
v_call: TRBV5-1
j_call: TRBJ2-4
clone_size: few
cdr3_nt: TGCGCCAGCAGCTTGGTTCCCGGCAATAAAAACATTAAGTACTTC
cdr3_aa: CASSLVPGNKNIKYF

d_call: TRBD1
v_call: TRBV11-3
j_call: TRBJ2-5
clone_size: many
cdr3_nt: TGTGCCAGCAGCTCCCGACAGGGACCAGAGACCCAGTACTTC
cdr3_aa: CASSSRQGPETQYF

d_call: -
v_call: TRBV7-8
j_call: TRBJ1-5
clone_size: many
cdr3_nt: TGTGCCAGCAGCCTACAGTCTTATCAGCCCCAGCATTTT
cdr3_aa: CASSLQSYQPQHF

d_call: TRBD1
v_call: TRBV19
j_call: TRBJ1-5
clone_size: many
cdr3_nt: TGTGCCAGTAATCCGACAGGGGGCAATCAGCCCCAGCATTTT
cdr3_aa: CASNPTGGNQPQHF

d_call: -
v_call: TRBV6-2/TRBV6-3
j_call: TRBJ1-1
clone_size: once
cdr3_nt: TGTGCCAGCAGTTACTCGAAAAGCTCTTTTCAGGGAGTAGGAACTGAAGCTTTCTTT
cdr3_aa: CASSYSKSSFQGVGTEAFF

d_call: -
v_call: TRBV28
j_call: TRBJ1-1
clone_size: -
cdr3_nt: TGTGCCAGCAGTTTACGACGGCTTGAAGCTTTCTTT
cdr3_aa: CASSLRRLEAFF

d_call: -
v_call: TRBV6-1
j_call: TRBJ2-5
clone_size: many
cdr3_nt: TGTGCCAGCAGCTATACCGGGGTCCAGTACTTC
cdr3_aa: CASSYTGVQYF

d_call: -
v_call: TRBV7-2
j_call: TRBJ1-1
clone_size: -
cdr3_nt: TGTGCCAGCAGCTCCGGAGGGGCGGAGGACACTGAAGCTTTCTTT
cdr3_aa: CASSSGGAEDTEAFF